Listed here are 29 T cell receptor beta chains from one sample, sequenced in a study of blood T cell repertoires in COVID-19. Assay used: immunoSEQ multiplex PCR; TCRdb lists only in-frame clones, some missing. The sample yields about 140,000 clones, 84% seen once. The specimen was peripheral blood. The receptors come from a human donor in a cohort sampled during active COVID-19.

The chain employs TRBV2 and TRBJ2-6; 11 bases agree with TRBD2. The V gene's germline CDR1 is SNHLY and CDR2 FYNNEI. With V trimmed by 5 bases and J by 3 bases, 3 bases remained unmatched. The CDR3 contains 16 residues. The CDR3 loop reads CASSPSGGYGANVLTF. The CDR3 nucleotides read TGTGCCAGCAGTCCTAGCGGGGGGTATGGGGCCAACGTCCTGACTTTC. Full variable domain (rest looked up from reference TRBV2 and TRBJ2-6): EPEVTQTPSHQVTQMGQEVILRCVPISNHLYFYWYRQILGQKVEFLVSFYNNEISEKSEIFDDQFSVERPDGSNFTLKIRSTKLEDSAMYFCASSPSGGYGANVLTFGAGSRLTVL.

This clone occurred many times. Other nucleotide sequences in the sample specify the same CDR3. The rearrangement joins TRBV15 to TRBJ2-3; 9 bases match TRBD2. With V trimmed by 0 bases and J by 2 bases, 3 bases remained unmatched. In germline, CDR1 is LNHNV, CDR2 YYDKDF (reference sequence). The CDR3 totals 16 residues. The CDR3 region is CATSRDRLAATDTQYF. In DNA, the CDR3 is TGTGCCACCAGCAGAGATCGACTAGCGGCCACAGATACGCAGTATTTT. Full variable domain (outside the CDR3, taken from reference TRBV15 and TRBJ2-3): DAMVIQNPRYQVTQFGKPVTLSCSQTLNHNVMYWYQQKSSQAPKLLFHYYDKDFNNEADTPDNFQSRRPNTSFCFLDIRSPGLGDTAMYLCATSRDRLAATDTQYFGPGTRLTVL.

This chain links TRBV5-1 with TRBJ1-4; 7 bases are shared with TRBD1. Germline loops: CDR1 SGHRS, CDR2 YFSETQ. The CDR3 is made up of 15 amino acids. Trimming cost V 3 bases and J 5 bases; bases outside gene matches: 7. This CDR3 reads CASSSTGTVNEKLFF. For the CDR3, the DNA is TGCGCCAGCAGCTCTACCGGGACAGTGAATGAAAAACTGTTTTTT. Supplemented by reference TRBV5-1 and TRBJ1-4, the full variable domain reads KAGVTQTPRYLIKTRGQQVTLSCSPISGHRSVSWYQQTPGQGLQFLFEYFSETQRNKGNFPGRFSGRQFSNSRSEMNVSTLELGDSALYLCASSSTGTVNEKLFFGSGTQLSVL.

J is TRBJ2-7 and V is TRBV13; weak D call: TRBD1 (6 bases). The CDR3 has 16 amino acids. CDR1 and CDR2 from the germline V gene are PRHDT and FYEKMQ (reference sequence). V dropped 2 bases and J dropped 2 bases, with 16 bases sitting between them. The chain's CDR3 is CASSLMTDSRTYEQYF. Here the CDR3 DNA reads TGTGCCAGCAGCTTAATGACGGACAGCCGAACCTACGAGCAGTACTTC.

The chain has TRBV7-6 and TRBJ2-5, with D perhaps matching TRBD2 (5 bases). Looked up from germline, CDR1 is SGHVS and CDR2 is FNYEAQ. Trimming pared 0 bases from V and 9 bases from J, leaving 11 bases between. The CDR3 extends over 13 amino acids. The CDR3 here is CASSLAGMEAQYF. The CDR3 DNA sequence: TGTGCCAGCAGCTTAGCGGGAATGGAGGCCCAGTACTTC.

The chain carries TRBV15 and TRBJ2-5; 7 bases line up with TRBD2. The ends lost 3 bases at V and 3 bases at J; junction bases unmatched: 7. The germline gives CDR1 LNHNV, CDR2 YYDKDF (reference sequence). This CDR3 comprises 15 residues. CDR3 amino acids: CATSRPGGSEETQYF. The CDR3 region has the DNA TGTGCCACCAGCAGGCCCGGGGGGAGTGAAGAGACCCAGTACTTC.

The chain uses TRBV18 and TRBJ1-5; TRBD1 aligns across 8 bases. Trimming at V came to 3 bases and at J to 0 bases, leaving 10 bases not matched to a gene. The CDR3 has 18 amino acids. Germline CDR1 and CDR2: KGHSH and LQKENI. The CDR3 is CASSPRSGQGDSNQPQHF. DNA of the CDR3: TGTGCCAGCTCACCCCGATCTGGACAGGGAGATAGCAATCAGCCCCAGCATTTT.

There are a few counts of this clone. The V and J genes are TRBV10-1 and TRBJ1-6; 10 bases line up with TRBD1. With V trimmed by 8 bases and J by 5 bases, 6 bases remained unmatched. The germline V gene encodes CDR1 WNHNN and CDR2 SYGVQD (reference sequence). This CDR3 is 15 amino acids long. CDR3 loop: CASSTGGVNNSPLHF. DNA for the CDR3: TGCGCCAGCTCGACAGGGGGCGTTAATAATTCACCCCTCCACTTT.

The chain carries TRBV2 and TRBJ1-2; 8 positions match TRBD1. CDR3 length: 14 residues. The trim removed 4 bases at V and 8 bases at J, leaving 9 bases unmatched. CDR1 is SNHLY, CDR2 FYNNEI, per germline. In DNA, the CDR3 is TGTGCCAGCAGTGCGGACAGGGTGGCGGGGGGCTACACCTTC. Translated, it gives CASSADRVAGGYTF.

On this clone: The sample contains more than one DNA sequence encoding this CDR3. The chain employs TRBV5-1 and TRBJ2-5; 8 positions agree with TRBD1. This CDR3 has 14 residues. Germline V CDR1 and CDR2: SGHRS, YFSETQ. V trimming: 1 base; J trimming: 5 bases; junction bases outside the gene matches: 4. The CDR3 nucleotides read TGCGCCAGCAGCTTGCAGGGGGCTGGGGAGACCCAGTACTTC. Translation gives CASSLQGAGETQYF. The full variable domain, with the rest looked up from reference TRBV5-1 and TRBJ2-5, is KAGVTQTPRYLIKTRGQQVTLSCSPISGHRSVSWYQQTPGQGLQFLFEYFSETQRNKGNFPGRFSGRQFSNSRSEMNVSTLELGDSALYLCASSLQGAGETQYFGPGTRLLVL.

The chain carries TRBV27 and TRBJ1-3; no clear D gene. The ends were cut back, 7 bases at V and 6 bases at J, with 16 bases in the middle. Germline V gene sequence: CDR1 MNHEY, CDR2 SMNVEV (reference sequence). This CDR3 spans 14 amino acids. As DNA, the CDR3 is TGTGCCAGCACCAAATCCCACGGGGTAAACACCATATATTTT. Its translation: CASTKSHGVNTIYF.

In nucleotides, the CDR3 is TGTGCCACCAGTACTGACAGGCCCCAAGGGAAGAATGGCTACACCTTC. Protein: CATSTDRPQGKNGYTF. The chain combines TRBV24-1 with TRBJ1-2, with D possibly matching TRBD1 (6 bases). V lost 6 bases and J lost 6, with 22 bases in between. The CDR3 is 16 residues long. Looked up from germline, CDR1 is KGHDR and CDR2 is SFDVKD.

The rearrangement uses TRBV19 and TRBJ2-2, with 7 nucleotides matching TRBD1. Germline loops: CDR1 LNHDA, CDR2 SQIVND (reference sequence). With 8 bases clipped from V and 6 bases from J, the junction kept 9 bases outside the gene matches. The CDR3 runs 14 residues. CDR3 sequence reads: CASQAGGLAGELFF. The CDR3 nucleotides read TGTGCCAGTCAGGCAGGGGGATTGGCCGGGGAGCTGTTTTTT.

The genes are TRBV18 and TRBJ1-1; possible D gene TRBD1, 6 bases. The CDR3 runs 14 residues. Germline loops: CDR1 KGHSH, CDR2 LQKENI. The V end lost 2 bases, the J end lost 3 bases, and 10 bases lay between the germline ends. The CDR3 is CASSPIRGYTEAFF. The CDR3 region has the DNA TGTGCCAGCTCACCAATCAGGGGATACACTGAAGCTTTCTTT.

This chain uses TRBV5-1 with TRBJ2-5; TRBD2 matches 14 bases. J was trimmed by 8 bases and V by 3 bases; bases with no gene match: 12. This CDR3 has 17 residues. Germline V gene sequence: CDR1 SGHRS, CDR2 YFSETQ. The CDR3 here is CASSYGTSGGDGSTQYF. CDR3 coding DNA: TGCGCCAGCAGCTACGGGACTAGCGGGGGTGACGGTAGTACCCAGTACTTC.

The chain links TRBV11-2 to TRBJ2-5, with 8 bases fitting TRBD2. From germline, CDR1 is SGHAT and CDR2 FQNNGV. V lost 3 bases to trimming and J lost 0 bases; unmatched junction nucleotides: 9. The CDR3 spans 17 residues. CDR3 residues: CASSLGRIAGHQETQYF. The CDR3 DNA reads TGTGCCAGCAGCTTGGGACGCATAGCGGGACACCAAGAGACCCAGTACTTC.

The chain is built from TRBV3-1 (or the pseudogene TRBV3-2) and TRBJ2-2; 7 bases align to TRBD2. The length of the CDR3 is 16 residues. J was trimmed by 1 base and V by 1 base; bases with no gene match: 3. Germline lookup yields CDR1 LGHDT and CDR2 YNNKEL (reference sequence). CDR3 loop: CASSQVERGNTGELFF. In DNA form, the CDR3 reads TGTGCCAGCAGCCAAGTTGAGCGGGGGAACACCGGGGAGCTGTTTTTT.

The chain employs TRBV27 and TRBJ2-3; the D gene is possibly TRBD2 (6 bases). Germline V gene data show CDR1 as MNHEY and CDR2 as SMNVEV (reference sequence). The CDR3 has 15 residues. The V end was cut by 2 bases, the J end by 5 bases, with 14 bases between. In DNA form, the CDR3 reads TGTGCCAGCAGTTTAGGCGGGGCCCGTGGAGATACGCAGTATTTT. Its translation: CASSLGGARGDTQYF.

V and J are TRBV7-8 and TRBJ1-4, with a possible D match to TRBD1 (6 bases). Germline CDR1 reads SGHVS; CDR2 reads FQNEAQ. The V gene lost 1 base and the J gene lost 7 bases, with 13 bases spanning the gap. The CDR3 sequence is 15 residues long. CDR3 coding DNA: TGTGCCAGCAGCTTAGACGGGGGGCCGGTTGAAAAACTGTTTTTT. This codes for CASSLDGGPVEKLFF.

The chain is built from TRBV19 and TRBJ2-3, with 8 bases matching TRBD1. Trimming cost V 3 bases and J 1 base; bases outside gene matches: 3. CDR1 and CDR2 (germline): LNHDA, SQIVND (reference sequence). CDR3 length equals 15 residues. The CDR3, as DNA: TGTGCCAGTAGTATCGAGACAGGGGGCACAGATACGCAGTATTTT. It yields the protein CASSIETGGTDTQYF. The full variable domain, rest sourced from reference TRBV19 and TRBJ2-3, is DGGITQSPKYLFRKEGQNVTLSCEQNLNHDAMYWYRQDPGQGLRLIYYSQIVNDFQKGDIAEGYSVSREKKESFPLTVTSAQKNPTAFYLCASSIETGGTDTQYFGPGTRLTVL.

This clone was counted a single time. The rearrangement joins TRBV7-9 to TRBJ2-7; 7 bases align to TRBD2. V gave up 1 base and J gave up 6 bases; unmatched junction bases: 6. This CDR3 is built from 14 residues. The germline gives CDR1 SEHNR, CDR2 FQNEAQ (reference sequence). The CDR3 spells CASSLVPTSPEQYF. CDR3 DNA: TGTGCCAGCAGCTTAGTGCCGACTAGCCCCGAGCAGTACTTC.

The chain links TRBV27 to TRBJ1-3, with 7 bases lining up with TRBD1. V shed 8 bases, J shed 0 bases, and the junction held 4 bases outside the gene matches. Germline CDR1 reads MNHEY; CDR2 reads SMNVEV (reference sequence). The CDR3 covers 14 residues. CDR3 amino acids: CASRRQGSGNTIYF. The DNA for the CDR3 is TGTGCCAGCCGGAGACAGGGCTCTGGAAACACCATATATTTT.

The V call is TRBV7-2, the J call TRBJ2-5; TRBD1 agrees at 7 bases. Trimming took 7 bases from V and 5 from J; bases not matched to a gene: 10. Germline-derived CDR1 and CDR2 are SGHTA and FQGNSA. The CDR3 runs 14 residues. The CDR3 sequence: CASNQQGFGETQYF. The CDR3 coding sequence is TGTGCCAGCAACCAACAGGGGTTTGGGGAGACCCAGTACTTC.

The rearrangement joins TRBV2 to TRBJ2-2, with 8 bases that match TRBD1. The CDR3 covers 16 residues. J lost 8 bases, V lost 0 bases, and 8 bases had no gene match. In germline, CDR1 is SNHLY, CDR2 FYNNEI. The CDR3 coding sequence is TGTGCCAGCAGTGAAGCGACGACAGGGGCCGCTGGGGAGCTGTTTTTT. This encodes CASSEATTGAAGELFF.

The V and J genes are TRBV5-1 and TRBJ2-2, with 9 bases that match TRBD2. The length of the CDR3 is 16 residues. V shed 1 base, J shed 4 bases, and the junction held 5 bases outside the gene matches. CDR1 is SGHRS and CDR2 is YFSETQ in the germline V gene. The CDR3 sequence is CASSLFASGATGELFF. The DNA of the CDR3 is TGCGCCAGCAGCTTGTTCGCTAGCGGGGCCACCGGGGAGCTGTTTTTT.

CDR3 loop: CSASGQGKTEAFF. The DNA of the CDR3 is TGCAGTGCCAGTGGACAGGGGAAGACTGAAGCTTTCTTT. The chain has TRBV20-1 and TRBJ1-1; 9 bases are a match to TRBD1. Germline V lookup: CDR1 DFQATT, CDR2 SNEGSKA (reference sequence). Trimming at V came to 6 bases and at J to 5 bases, leaving 7 bases not matched to a gene. The CDR3 is 13 amino acids.

J is TRBJ2-7 and V is TRBV6-5, with 9 nucleotides matching TRBD1. V was pared by 6 bases and J by 7 bases, with 10 bases of the junction left unmatched. The CDR3 contains 14 residues. Germline V lookup: CDR1 MNHEY, CDR2 SVGAGI. The CDR3 protein is CASSRPGQGSEQYF. The CDR3 coding sequence is TGTGCCAGCAGCAGACCGGGACAGGGATCAGAGCAGTACTTC.

The CDR3 sequence is CASHRDRGLPGYTF. DNA of the CDR3: TGTGCCAGCCACCGGGACAGGGGACTTCCTGGCTACACCTTC. The V gene is TRBV7-2, the J gene TRBJ1-2, with 10 bases that match TRBD1. The CDR3 is made up of 14 amino acids. CDR1 SGHTA and CDR2 FQGNSA come from the germline V gene. Germline trimming cut 8 bases from V and 7 bases from J; bases unmatched to any gene: 10. Supplemented by reference TRBV7-2 and TRBJ1-2, the full variable domain reads GAGVSQSPSNKVTEKGKDVELRCDPISGHTALYWYRQSLGQGLEFLIYFQGNSAPDKSGLPSDRFSAERTGGSVSTLTIQRTQQEDSAVYLCASHRDRGLPGYTFGSGTRLTVV.

This clone was detected once. As DNA, the CDR3 is TGTGCCAGCAGTGTGACAGGACCATATGGCTACACCTTC. Translated: CASSVTGPYGYTF. V and J are TRBV12-3 or TRBV12-4 and TRBJ1-2; weak D call: TRBD1 (6 bases). Trimming stripped 5 bases from V and 5 bases from J, with 12 bases between. The CDR3 runs to 13 residues.